A single sample is the source of the 4 T cell receptor beta chains below, sequenced in a study of cytomegalovirus exposure and HLA in healthy donors. Both 60 Vbeta primers and 13 Jbeta primers went into the PCR. Repertoires were generated with immunoSEQ multiplex PCR, while TCRdb's copy carries only in-frame clones and drops some. This table has roughly 140,000 clones, 78% appearing once. Material: PBMCs. The receptors shown here come from a woman aged 40-49 years in good health and CMV-seropositive.

This clone was seen a single time. The genes are TRBV6-6 and TRBJ2-7; the D gene is possibly TRBD2 (5 bases). Germline V lookup: CDR1 MNHNY, CDR2 SVGAGI (reference sequence). The CDR3 consists of 14 residues. V lost 2 bases, J lost 1 base, and 9 bases lay in between. This CDR3 is CASSYLGRSYEQYF. CDR3 DNA: TGTGCCAGCAGTTACCTAGGGAGATCCTACGAGCAGTACTTC.

The sample holds a few counts of this clone. J is TRBJ2-2 and V is TRBV6-1, with a possible D match to TRBD1 (5 bases). From germline, CDR1 is MNHNS and CDR2 SASEGT. V gave up 6 bases and J gave up 1 base, with 9 bases separating them. The CDR3 is 14 residues long. The CDR3 DNA is TGTGCCAGCAGGGATACAGGGAACACCGGGGAGCTGTTTTTT. Residues: CASRDTGNTGELFF.

The sample holds a few counts of this clone. The chain has TRBV29-1 and TRBJ1-1; maybe TRBD1 (5 bases). V was cut by 3 bases and J by 4 bases, with 9 bases left in between. Germline V lookup: CDR1 SQVTM, CDR2 ANQGSEA. This CDR3 is built from 12 residues. The CDR3 DNA reads as TGCAGCGTTGATTGGGGGGGCACTGAAGCTTTCTTT. Its protein product is CSVDWGGTEAFF.

This clone has a handful of counts. The chain combines TRBV15 with TRBJ1-1; D remains unclear. Trimming stripped 3 bases from V and 6 bases from J, with 8 bases between. The CDR3 loop spans 12 amino acids. Germline-derived CDR1 and CDR2 are LNHNV and YYDKDF (reference sequence). This CDR3 reads CATSRERAEAFF. CDR3 DNA: TGTGCCACCAGCAGGGAGAGGGCTGAAGCTTTCTTT.